The rows below give T cell receptor beta chains drawn from one sample of a study of T cell responses to AZD1222 COVID-19 vaccine. Data came from immunoSEQ multiplex PCR; TCRdb stores just in-frame clones and leaves some out. The repertoire consists of roughly 81,000 clones, with around 90% occurring once and the leading ten covering about 15%. The material was peripheral blood, obtained on day 0 of AZD1222 vaccination. These TCRs come from an adult in good health. CDR3s include the opening cysteine and the closing phenylalanine or tryptophan. A D gene is named only where the DNA matches it firmly. Clone size is stated in some rows and not others, as once, few, many or a class when expanded.

TRBJ2-7,.,TRBD2,TRBV28,TGTGCCAGCAGTTTACTCGCTAGCGGGAGCTCCTACGAGCAGTACTTC,CASSLLASGSSYEQYF
TRBJ1-4,few,.,TRBV7-2,TGTGCCAGCAGCTTCTCAGGCCATAATGAAAAACTGTTTTTT,CASSFSGHNEKLFF
TRBJ1-4,few,TRBD1,TRBV6-5,TGTGCCAGCAGTCGCGGGACAGGGGTTGAAAAACTGTTTTTT,CASSRGTGVEKLFF
TRBJ1-2,.,.,TRBV2,TGTGCCGTGGGGCAGGCAGCCTATGGCTACACCTTC,CAVGQAAYGYTF
TRBJ1-1,.,.,TRBV2,TGTGCCAGCAGGGGGATGAACACTGAAGCTTTCTTT,CASRGMNTEAFF
TRBJ1-1,.,TRBD1,TRBV2,TGTGCCAGCAGACCACAGGGGAGGACTTTCTTT,CASRPQGRTFF
TRBJ2-7,.,.,TRBV7-9,TGTGCCAGCAGCCCACAGGGGGAGGGCTACTACGAGCAGTACTTC,CASSPQGEGYYEQYF
TRBJ1-6,once,TRBD1,TRBV7-9,TGTGCCAGCAGCCCCCGGGACAGGGGTAATTCACCCCTCCACTTT,CASSPRDRGNSPLHF
TRBJ1-5,.,.,TRBV30,TGTGCCTGGAACATCAGGGACCTTCAAGAGCCCCAGCATTTT,CAWNIRDLQEPQHF
TRBJ2-7,.,TRBD1,TRBV30,TGTGCCTGGTCGGGGACAGGGTACTACGAGCAGTACTTC,CAWSGTGYYEQYF
TRBJ1-1,.,TRBD1,TRBV29-1,TGCAGCGTTGCACAAACAGGGGCCGGTGAAGCTTTCTTT,CSVAQTGAGEAFF
TRBJ2-5,.,TRBD1,TRBV2,TGTGCCAGCAGTAGGGGGCCGGAGACCCAGTACTTC,CASSRGPETQYF
TRBJ1-2,few,TRBD1,TRBV25-1,TGTGCCAGCAGTAGAGACAGGGGCCTCTACACCTTC,CASSRDRGLYTF
TRBJ2-7,.,TRBD1,TRBV7-3,TGTGCCAGCAGCTTGCAGAGGGGGGGACAGGGCCTCTCCTACGAGCAGTACTTC,CASSLQRGGQGLSYEQYF
TRBJ2-7,few,.,TRBV7-2,TGTGCCAGCAGCCCCGGGTACGAGCAGTACTTC,CASSPGYEQYF
TRBJ1-6,once,.,TRBV2,TGTGCCAGCAGTGAAGTAGAGAGCTCCTATAATTCACCCCTCCACTTT,CASSEVESSYNSPLHF
TRBJ1-2,.,.,TRBV28,TGTGCCAGCAGTTTGGCAGCCATCTATGGCTACACCTTC,CASSLAAIYGYTF
TRBJ2-1,.,TRBD2,TRBV2,TGTGCCAGCATCCCATTAGCGGGGTATTTCAATGAGCAGTTCTTC,CASIPLAGYFNEQFF
TRBJ1-2,.,TRBD1,TRBV19,TGTGCCAGTAGTATAGTACAGGGGGTCTATGGCTACACCTTC,CASSIVQGVYGYTF
TRBJ2-3,.,TRBD1,TRBV7-2,TGTGCCAGCAGCTTCAGACAGACAGGGGGAACCCCAGATACGCAGTATTTT,CASSFRQTGGTPDTQYF
TRBJ2-7,few,.,TRBV2,TGTGCCAGCAGCTACGGGGCCCAAGACGAGCAGTACTTC,CASSYGAQDEQYF
TRBJ2-5,.,.,TRBV28,TGTGCCAGCAGGAGACTTCGGCGGTCACAAGAGACCCAGTACTTC,CASRRLRRSQETQYF
TRBJ2-2,few,.,TRBV4-1,TGCGCCAGCAGCCAAGAAGGCATCGGGGAGCTGTTTTTT,CASSQEGIGELFF
TRBJ2-1,once,TRBD2,TRBV5-1,TGCGCCAGCAGCTTGGCCGGGACTAGTAATTTCGAGCAGTTCTTC,CASSLAGTSNFEQFF